A single sample is the source of the 21 T cell receptor beta chains below, sequenced in a study of blood T cells in healthy people across ages. The second PCR ran roughly 7 to 11 cycles with a sample-barcoded 5' primer and J-beta primers. TCRdb used MiXCR to reprocess the 5' RACE reads, holding one entry per CDR3 protein. The table lists about 1.4 million distinct CDR3 sequences, roughly 60% of them singletons. Sample: blood. The receptors here all came from a man between 18 and 35 years old in good health.

This chain links TRBV2 with TRBJ2-7, with 11 bases fitting TRBD2. The CDR3 runs to 15 residues. Germline V gene data show CDR1 as SNHLY and CDR2 as FYNNEI. With 6 bases clipped from V and 2 bases from J, the junction kept 6 bases outside the gene matches. The CDR3 DNA sequence: TGTGCCAGCAGAAAAGGGACTAGCGGAACCTACGAGCAGTACTTC. Its translation is CASRKGTSGTYEQYF.

In its sample, this clonotype was seen a few times. The CDR3 protein is CASSDWGANEQYF. CDR3 DNA: TGTGCCAGCAGTGATTGGGGTGCGAACGAGCAGTACTTC. This rearrangement joins TRBV2 to TRBJ2-7; the D is unclear. Germline V lookup: CDR1 SNHLY, CDR2 FYNNEI. The CDR3 has 13 amino acids. V lost 3 bases, J lost 5 bases, and 11 bases lay in between.

The chain recombines TRBV9 with TRBJ2-2; D gene uncertain. Germline loops: CDR1 SGDLS, CDR2 YYNGEE. Trimming stripped 0 bases from V and 6 bases from J, with 12 bases between. There are 15 residues in the CDR3. The CDR3 here is CASSVVNGLAGELFF. CDR3 sequence (DNA): TGTGCCAGCAGCGTAGTTAACGGGCTGGCCGGGGAGCTGTTTTTT.

This chain uses TRBV27 with TRBJ2-3; the D is unclear. CDR3 length equals 14 residues. Germline V CDR1 and CDR2: MNHEY, SMNVEV (reference sequence). The V end lost 4 bases, the J end lost 4 bases, and 12 bases lay between the germline ends. This CDR3 reads CASSSPLYADTQYF. The DNA for the CDR3 is TGTGCCAGCAGTTCTCCCCTTTACGCAGATACGCAGTATTTT.

This chain joins TRBV24-1 and TRBJ2-2; TRBD1 agrees at 8 bases. Germline V gives CDR1 KGHDR, CDR2 SFDVKD. This CDR3 has 13 residues. Trimming took 10 bases from V and 4 from J; bases not matched to a gene: 4. The CDR3 bases are TGTGCCACAAGGACAGGGTCCACCGGGGAGCTGTTTTTT. Protein: CATRTGSTGELFF.

This chain uses TRBV3-1 with TRBJ2-4; TRBD1 aligns across 8 bases. The better agreement between TRBJ2-7 and the DNA end casts doubt on the J call. CDR1 LGHDT and CDR2 YNNKEL come from the germline V gene (reference sequence). The CDR3 consists of 16 residues. CDR3 DNA sequence: TGTGCCAGCAGCCAAAGGACAGGGTCCATTTTCGACGAGCAGTACTTC. It is translated as CASSQRTGSIFDEQYF.

The chain uses TRBV3-1 and TRBJ2-1; 9 bases are a match to TRBD2. This CDR3 is built from 16 residues. The trim removed 0 bases at V and 9 bases at J, leaving 9 bases unmatched. Germline values: CDR1 LGHDT, CDR2 YNNKEL (reference sequence). For the CDR3, the DNA is TGTGCCAGCAGCCAAGATATGGCGGGGGGGCAGCGTGAGCAGTTCTTC. It encodes CASSQDMAGGQREQFF.

The chain joins TRBV4-1 to TRBJ1-5; possible D gene TRBD1, 6 bases. Trimming left V 1 base short and J 8 bases short, with 15 bases between. Germline assignment: CDR1 MGHRA and CDR2 YSYEKL. The CDR3 spans 15 residues. DNA for the CDR3: TGCGCCAGCAGCCAAGGACCAGACAGGCAGGAGCCCCAGCATTTT. Encoded protein: CASSQGPDRQEPQHF.

The table lists this clonotype with a few counts. The chain carries TRBV11-2 and TRBJ2-7, with a weak D call TRBD1 (6 bases). This CDR3 is 12 amino acids long. V was trimmed by 1 base and J by 7 bases, leaving 8 bases between them. Germline V CDR1 and CDR2: SGHAT, FQNNGV. CDR3: CASSLAGVEQYF. The CDR3 DNA follows: TGTGCCAGCAGCTTAGCAGGGGTTGAGCAGTACTTC.

This clonotype was picked up one time. The gene calls are TRBV7-6 and TRBJ1-1; D remains unclear. The CDR3 has 14 residues. CDR1 is SGHVS and CDR2 is FNYEAQ in the germline V gene. The V gene lost 5 bases and the J gene lost 2 bases, with 12 bases spanning the gap. CDR3 amino acids: CASSHSSANTEAFF. For the CDR3, the DNA is TGTGCCAGCAGCCACTCCTCGGCCAACACTGAAGCTTTCTTT. Drawing the rest from reference TRBV7-6 and TRBJ1-1, the complete variable domain is GAGVSQSPRYKVTKRGQDVALRCDPISGHVSLYWYRQALGQGPEFLTYFNYEAQQDKSGLPNDRFSAERPEGSISTLTIQRTEQRDSAMYRCASSHSSANTEAFFGQGTRLTVV.

This clonotype was found a few times. The chain uses TRBV4-2 and TRBJ2-2; 11 positions agree with TRBD2. In germline, CDR1 is LGHNA, CDR2 YNFKEQ. The CDR3 is made up of 16 amino acids. Losses at the gene ends were 3 bases for V and 6 bases for J; bases not matched to a gene: 6. The CDR3 is CASSHGTSGWSGELFF. The CDR3 nucleotides read TGTGCCAGCAGCCACGGGACTAGCGGTTGGTCCGGGGAGCTGTTTTTT.

The chain carries TRBV18 and TRBJ1-2; D remains ambiguous. The germline V gene has CDR1 KGHSH and CDR2 LQKENI. This CDR3 has 14 amino acids. V lost 2 bases, J lost 0 bases, and 7 bases lay in between. CDR3 bases: TGTGCCAGCTCACCAGGGGAATCTAACTATGGCTACACCTTC. It specifies CASSPGESNYGYTF.

V usage is TRBV28 and J usage is TRBJ1-1; D is possibly TRBD1 (5 bases). There are 14 residues in the CDR3. Germline CDR1 reads MDHEN; CDR2 reads SYDVKM. Trimming took 0 bases from V and 10 from J, leaving 15 bases between them. The CDR3 spells CASSLWGPKGGAFF. The CDR3 DNA reads TGTGCCAGCAGTTTATGGGGGCCGAAGGGTGGAGCTTTCTTT.

The chain is built from TRBV7-9 and TRBJ2-2; D not certain. Trimming removed 7 bases at V and 4 bases at J, with 10 bases between. This CDR3 comprises 13 residues. From germline, CDR1 is SEHNR and CDR2 FQNEAQ (reference sequence). CDR3 sequence: CASMSVVTGELFF. CDR3 nucleotide sequence: TGTGCCAGCATGTCGGTCGTCACCGGGGAGCTGTTTTTT.

The chain is built from TRBV11-2 and TRBJ2-3, with 7 bases lining up with TRBD1. V gave up 5 bases and J gave up 2 bases; unmatched junction bases: 10. The germline CDR1 and CDR2 sequences are SGHAT and FQNNGV. The CDR3 spans 16 residues. CDR3 residues: CASSPRQGPDTDTQYF. As DNA, the CDR3 is TGTGCCAGCAGCCCCCGACAGGGCCCCGACACAGATACGCAGTATTTT.

This clonotype was detected once. This clone may be a read error of a much larger clone one base away. V gene TRBV3-1 combines with J gene TRBJ2-1; D might be TRBD2 (5 bases). The end of the DNA aligns better with TRBJ2-7, so the J call may be wrong. The germline V gene has CDR1 LGHDT and CDR2 YNNKEL (reference sequence). The CDR3 extends over 17 amino acids. In DNA, the CDR3 is TGTGCCAGCAGCCAAGACGTAGCGCCGAGCTCCTACAATGAGCAGTACTTC. Translated: CASSQDVAPSSYNEQYF.

DNA of the CDR3: TGTGCCAGCAGCCCCGGATTTGGGGGTTCGGATGGCTACACCTTC. As protein: CASSPGFGGSDGYTF. The chain joins TRBV7-9 to TRBJ1-2, with TRBD1 as a possible D gene (5 bases). The V gene lost 5 bases and the J gene lost 6 bases, with 19 bases spanning the gap. The CDR3 length is 15 residues. From germline, CDR1 is SEHNR and CDR2 FQNEAQ (reference sequence).

V and J are TRBV29-1 and TRBJ1-1; possibly TRBD1 for D (6 bases). CDR3 size: 13 residues. Germline V lookup: CDR1 SQVTM, CDR2 ANQGSEA. With 4 bases removed from V and 0 bases from J, the gap between germline ends came to 9 bases. CDR3 sequence: CSVVEGVNTEAFF. DNA for the CDR3: TGCAGCGTTGTTGAGGGGGTGAACACTGAAGCTTTCTTT.

In this sample, this clonotype turned up a few times. The chain joins TRBV29-1 to TRBJ2-7; D unclear. Trimming removed 4 bases at V and 6 bases at J, with 16 bases between. The length of the CDR3 is 13 residues. Germline V gene lookup returns CDR1 SQVTM and CDR2 ANQGSEA. In nucleotides, the CDR3 is TGCAGCGTTGTTTCCGTCCACACCGCCGAGCAGTACTTC. The encoded protein is CSVVSVHTAEQYF.

This clonotype was recorded a few times. The chain joins TRBV20-1 to TRBJ2-7; no firm D call. Looked up from germline, CDR1 is DFQATT and CDR2 is SNEGSKA (reference sequence). Trimming shortened V by 4 bases and J by 3 bases, and 16 bases separated the two germline ends. This CDR3 contains 14 residues. This CDR3 is CSATDDSMYYEQYF. DNA for the CDR3: TGCAGTGCTACTGACGACTCAATGTACTACGAGCAGTACTTC.

J is TRBJ2-4 and V is TRBV12-3 or TRBV12-4, with D uncertain. V was shortened by 5 bases and J by 13 bases, with 12 bases between the two germline ends. This CDR3 spans 11 amino acids. CDR3 nucleotides: TGTGCCAGCAGTCATGGCAATGAGCAGTACTTC. This translates into CASSHGNEQYF.